This record looks at one TCR beta chain sequence and its context. The data stem from a study of blood T cell repertoires in COVID-19. In the study overall: Acute-phase and convalescent COVID-19 samples originated in the United States, Italy and Spain. Sources were T cells, B-cell-depleted T cells, or PBMCs; the material itself was cDNA or gDNA.

The CDR3 has 15 residues. Trimming pared 1 base from V and 2 bases from J, leaving 11 bases between. The germline CDR1 and CDR2 sequences are SGHDN and FVKESK. Source study methods: The authors estimated nucleated cell counts from reference gene primer amplification. The data were produced by immunoSEQ multiplex PCR, yet TCRdb's version contains in-frame clones alone and is incomplete. That table supplies the V and J calls and clone size; D and trimming were determined from the DNA. Of some 56,000 clones listed, 86% are singletons. The chain carries TRBV14 and TRBJ2-5; D is possibly TRBD2 (5 bases). Sequencing used peripheral blood. The TCR sequence derives from a woman over 75 with acute or convalescent COVID-19. This CDR3 reads CASSQGVTRQETQYF. CDR3 coding DNA: TGTGCCAGCAGCCAAGGGGTCACTAGGCAAGAGACCCAGTACTTC.